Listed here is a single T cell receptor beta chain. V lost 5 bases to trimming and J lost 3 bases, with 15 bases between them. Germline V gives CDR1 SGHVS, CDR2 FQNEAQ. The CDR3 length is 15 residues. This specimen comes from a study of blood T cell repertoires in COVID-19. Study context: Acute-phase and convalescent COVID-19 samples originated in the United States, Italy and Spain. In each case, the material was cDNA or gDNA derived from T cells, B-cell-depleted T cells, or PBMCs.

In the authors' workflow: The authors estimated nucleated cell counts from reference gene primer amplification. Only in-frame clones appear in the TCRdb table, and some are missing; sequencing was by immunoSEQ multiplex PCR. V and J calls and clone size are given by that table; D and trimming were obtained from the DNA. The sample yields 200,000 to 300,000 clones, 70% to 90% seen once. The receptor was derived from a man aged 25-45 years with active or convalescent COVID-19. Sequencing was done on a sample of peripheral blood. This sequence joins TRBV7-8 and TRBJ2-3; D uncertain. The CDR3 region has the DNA TGTGCCAGCAGCCTCGGCCGACTCTCGACAGATACGCAGTATTTT. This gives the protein CASSLGRLSTDTQYF.